The rows below give T cell receptor beta chains drawn from one sample of a study of blood T cell repertoires in COVID-19. Here immunoSEQ multiplex PCR was the method, and the copy in TCRdb shows in-frame clones only, minus some. The sample has more than 250,000 clones, about 85% seen once. Sequenced: PBMCs or T cells enriched from blood (not recorded which). The receptors stem from a woman aged 25 to 39 who had recovered from COVID-19. The CDR3 runs from the conserved cysteine through the conserved F or W. The D gene is left open where the match is weak. The size of a clone is reported for some rows only, either as once, few or many, or as a class for expanded clones.

j_gene: TRBJ1-1
abundance: once
d_gene: -
v_gene: TRBV19
CDR3nt: TGTGCCAGTAGCCAAGACAGCTTGAACACTGAAGCTTTCTTT
CDR3aa: CASSQDSLNTEAFF

j_gene: TRBJ2-3
abundance: -
d_gene: TRBD1
v_gene: TRBV2
CDR3nt: TGTGCCAGCAGTTCCCGGGACAGGGGGACAGATACGCAGTATTTT
CDR3aa: CASSSRDRGTDTQYF

j_gene: TRBJ1-1
abundance: -
d_gene: -
v_gene: TRBV3-1/TRBV3-2
CDR3nt: TGTGCCAGCAGCCAAGATCGCAGGCGGGCTGAAGCTTTCTTT
CDR3aa: CASSQDRRRAEAFF

j_gene: TRBJ2-2
abundance: -
d_gene: -
v_gene: TRBV5-1
CDR3nt: TGCGCCAGCAGCGGAGCAGGGGTCCACACCGGGGAGCTGTTTTTT
CDR3aa: CASSGAGVHTGELFF

j_gene: TRBJ2-6
abundance: -
d_gene: -
v_gene: TRBV5-4
CDR3nt: TGTGCCAGCAGCTTGGCAGGGTCTGGGGCCAACGTCCTGACTTTC
CDR3aa: CASSLAGSGANVLTF

j_gene: TRBJ2-5
abundance: -
d_gene: TRBD2
v_gene: TRBV27
CDR3nt: TGTGCCAGCAGTTTATCCCGGGGGGGGAGGGAGACCCAGTACTTC
CDR3aa: CASSLSRGGRETQYF

j_gene: TRBJ2-1
abundance: -
d_gene: TRBD2
v_gene: TRBV7-2
CDR3nt: TGTGCCAGCAGCTTACTAGCGGGGGGGTCCAATGAGCAGTTCTTC
CDR3aa: CASSLLAGGSNEQFF

j_gene: TRBJ1-6
abundance: few
d_gene: -
v_gene: TRBV2
CDR3nt: TGTGCCAGCAAACCGGACAGCTCCTATAATTCACCCCTCCACTTT
CDR3aa: CASKPDSSYNSPLHF

j_gene: TRBJ2-7
abundance: -
d_gene: -
v_gene: TRBV7-2
CDR3nt: TGTGCCAGCAGCTTTCAGCGAACCCTCTACGAGCAGTACTTC
CDR3aa: CASSFQRTLYEQYF

j_gene: TRBJ2-2
abundance: -
d_gene: -
v_gene: TRBV12-3/TRBV12-4
CDR3nt: TGTGCCAGCAGTTTTAGCAGCACCGGGGAGCTGTTTTTT
CDR3aa: CASSFSSTGELFF

j_gene: TRBJ2-7
abundance: -
d_gene: TRBD2
v_gene: TRBV6-5
CDR3nt: TGTGCCAGCAGTTACCCAGGACTAGCGGGGTCCTACGAGCAGTACTTC
CDR3aa: CASSYPGLAGSYEQYF

j_gene: TRBJ1-2
abundance: -
d_gene: -
v_gene: TRBV28
CDR3nt: TGTGCCAGCAGTATCCCGAAGGGACAACACTATGGCTACACCTTC
CDR3aa: CASSIPKGQHYGYTF

j_gene: TRBJ1-1
abundance: few
d_gene: -
v_gene: TRBV5-1
CDR3nt: TGCGCCAGCAGCCCGGGTGGTCGAGGCACTGAAGCTTTCTTT
CDR3aa: CASSPGGRGTEAFF

j_gene: TRBJ2-7
abundance: -
d_gene: -
v_gene: TRBV15
CDR3nt: TGTGCCACCAGCCCGAGCCGACAAGATTACGAGCAGTACTTC
CDR3aa: CATSPSRQDYEQYF

j_gene: TRBJ2-5
abundance: once
d_gene: TRBD1
v_gene: TRBV2
CDR3nt: TGTGCCAGCAGTGAGAGGACAGGGAGGAATCGGGAGACCCAGTACTTC
CDR3aa: CASSERTGRNRETQYF

j_gene: TRBJ1-2
abundance: few
d_gene: -
v_gene: TRBV5-1
CDR3nt: TGCGCCAGCAGCTTGGCGGACTATGGCTACACCTTC
CDR3aa: CASSLADYGYTF

j_gene: TRBJ1-1
abundance: -
d_gene: TRBD1
v_gene: TRBV4-2
CDR3nt: TGTGCCAGCAGCCAGGGGGACAGGGGTTTGGGGACTGAAGCTTTCTTT
CDR3aa: CASSQGDRGLGTEAFF

j_gene: TRBJ1-1
abundance: -
d_gene: -
v_gene: TRBV6-5
CDR3nt: TGTGCCAGCAGATCAGGGCGTTTGACTGAAGCTTTCTTT
CDR3aa: CASRSGRLTEAFF

j_gene: TRBJ1-3
abundance: -
d_gene: -
v_gene: TRBV30
CDR3nt: TGTGCCTGGAGGGCCGTTAGAAACACCATATATTTT
CDR3aa: CAWRAVRNTIYF

j_gene: TRBJ1-2
abundance: -
d_gene: -
v_gene: TRBV5-6
CDR3nt: TGTGCCAGCACCTTGCCAGAGGGCAGAGGGTCCAATGGCTACACCTTC
CDR3aa: CASTLPEGRGSNGYTF